Listed here are 28 T cell receptor beta chains from one sample, sequenced in a study of T-cell memory formation after mild COVID-19. TCRdb analysed the 5' RACE reads with MiXCR anew, one entry per CDR3 protein. The sample shows tens of thousands of distinct CDR3 sequences, roughly an eighth of them seen only once. Sequenced sample: PBMCs or a T cell subset sorted from them (not recorded which). These receptor sequences come from an adult woman who had mild COVID-19 (a few samples of this study predate the infection). Cell type and time point are not known.

This clonotype has just a few counts. The CDR3, as DNA: TGTGCCAGCAGCTTCTCCGGGGGACAGAACTATGGCTACACCTTC. Protein product: CASSFSGGQNYGYTF. The chain recombines TRBV7-9 with TRBJ1-2; 7 positions agree with TRBD1. This CDR3 has 15 residues. Germline V CDR1 and CDR2: SEHNR, FQNEAQ (reference sequence). The J segment lost 2 bases and the V segment lost 3 bases, leaving 6 bases of the junction unmatched.

The J gene is TRBJ2-7, the V gene TRBV14; the match to TRBD2 covers 7 bases. V lost 0 bases to trimming and J lost 3 bases; unmatched junction nucleotides: 11. Germline CDR1 reads SGHDN; CDR2 reads FVKESK. The CDR3 loop spans 17 amino acids. The CDR3 sequence: CASSQDFEPSGYYEQYF. CDR3 coding DNA: TGTGCCAGCAGCCAAGATTTCGAGCCTAGCGGTTACTACGAGCAGTACTTC.

This clonotype was detected only a few times. The chain has TRBV11-2 and TRBJ2-3; the match to TRBD2 covers 10 bases. V lost 4 bases to trimming and J lost 6 bases; unmatched junction nucleotides: 10. The CDR3 contains 16 residues. Germline values: CDR1 SGHAT, CDR2 FQNNGV. The CDR3 loop reads CASSSLLAGRGDTQYF. The CDR3 region has the DNA TGTGCCAGCAGCTCTTTACTAGCGGGGAGGGGGGATACGCAGTATTTT. Using reference TRBV11-2 and TRBJ2-3 for the parts outside the CDR3, the full variable domain is EAGVAQSPRYKIIEKRQSVAFWCNPISGHATLYWYQQILGQGPKLLIQFQNNGVVDDSQLPKDRFSAERLKGVDSTLKIQPAKLEDSAVYLCASSSLLAGRGDTQYFGPGTRLTVL.

The J gene is TRBJ2-7, the V gene TRBV5-4; D not certain. Germline V gene sequence: CDR1 SGHNT, CDR2 YYREEE (reference sequence). V lost 4 bases to trimming and J lost 4 bases, with 12 bases between them. The CDR3 sequence is 13 residues long. DNA of the CDR3: TGTGCCAGCAGCCGCCAGACGGATTACGAGCAGTACTTC. Translating it yields CASSRQTDYEQYF.

This clonotype was seen at least ten times. V gene TRBV20-1 combines with J gene TRBJ2-1; 14 bases are shared with TRBD2. The V gene's germline CDR1 is DFQATT and CDR2 SNEGSKA (reference sequence). V dropped 3 bases and J dropped 6; count of bases not matched to a gene: 10. CDR3 length: 17 residues. Here the CDR3 reads CSASDYEGLAGGNEQFF. In DNA form, the CDR3 reads TGCAGTGCTAGTGACTATGAAGGACTAGCGGGGGGCAATGAGCAGTTCTTC.

The chain combines TRBV7-9 with TRBJ2-5; D is undetermined. There are 16 residues in the CDR3. V was trimmed by 5 bases and J by 3 bases, leaving 19 bases between them. Per the germline V gene, CDR1 is SEHNR and CDR2 is FQNEAQ (reference sequence). The CDR3 sequence: CASSPVMDPAKETQYF. CDR3 sequence (DNA): TGTGCCAGCAGCCCCGTGATGGATCCGGCTAAAGAGACCCAGTACTTC.

The V gene is TRBV4-1, the J gene TRBJ2-5; D is possibly TRBD1 (5 bases). The CDR3 extends over 16 amino acids. The V and J ends lost 3 bases and 5 bases respectively, with 19 bases between them. Germline CDR1 MGHRA, CDR2 YSYEKL. The CDR3 reads CASSHRSQGDGETQYF. The CDR3 DNA is TGCGCCAGCAGCCACCGGAGCCAGGGTGACGGGGAGACCCAGTACTTC.

This clonotype appeared many times. Here the CDR3 DNA reads TGTGCCAGCAGTTTTAGTCCCTACAATGAGCAGTTCTTC. Amino acids: CASSFSPYNEQFF. V and J are TRBV6-5 and TRBJ2-1; no reliable D call. V lost 4 bases to trimming and J lost 2 bases, with 6 bases between them. CDR1 is MNHEY, CDR2 SVGAGI, per germline. The CDR3 extends over 13 amino acids.

This clonotype came up a few times. The chain combines TRBV11-2 with TRBJ2-7, with a tentative D call TRBD1 (6 bases). The V gene lost 0 bases and the J gene lost 3 bases, with 9 bases spanning the gap. CDR1 is SGHAT and CDR2 is FQNNGV in the germline V gene. The CDR3 is 14 residues long. The CDR3 nucleotides read TGTGCCAGCAGCTTAGAATGGACAGTCTACGAGCAGTACTTC. It is translated as CASSLEWTVYEQYF.

The chain is built from TRBV20-1 and TRBJ2-7; no firm D call. V lost 3 bases to trimming and J lost 1 base, with 13 bases between them. Germline CDR1 and CDR2: DFQATT and SNEGSKA (reference sequence). The CDR3 length is 14 residues. The CDR3 spells CSASDTGQSYEQYF. The CDR3 bases are TGCAGTGCTAGTGACACCGGTCAATCCTACGAGCAGTACTTC.

The chain carries TRBV15 and TRBJ2-6; no reliable D call. Germline V gene data show CDR1 as LNHNV and CDR2 as YYDKDF (reference sequence). V dropped 2 bases and J dropped 0 bases, with 17 bases sitting between them. The CDR3 is 19 residues long. The CDR3 loop is CATSRPTATVRSGANVLTF. CDR3 nucleotide sequence: TGTGCCACCAGCAGACCCACGGCGACGGTACGCTCTGGGGCCAACGTCCTGACTTTC.

The rearrangement links TRBV12-3 or TRBV12-4 to TRBJ1-6, with D maybe TRBD1 (6 bases). CDR3 size: 14 residues. Between the trimmed V and J ends, which lost 1 base and 6 bases, there was a span of 7 bases. In DNA, the CDR3 is TGTGCCAGCAGTTTAGGACAGGTTAATTCACCCCTCCACTTT. Translated, it gives CASSLGQVNSPLHF.

In its sample, this clonotype was seen a few times. V gene TRBV7-9 combines with J gene TRBJ2-7, with D perhaps assigned TRBD1 or TRBD2 (5 bases each). Germline V gene lookup returns CDR1 SEHNR and CDR2 FQNEAQ (reference sequence). There are 13 residues in the CDR3. The V gene lost 1 base and the J gene lost 6 bases, with 10 bases spanning the gap. This CDR3 reads CASSLDEGPEQYF. The CDR3, as DNA: TGTGCCAGCAGCTTAGATGAGGGACCCGAGCAGTACTTC.

V gene TRBV5-8 combines with J gene TRBJ2-3, with TRBD2 matching over 8 bases. V was clipped by 3 bases and J by 3 bases; unmatched bases: 9. CDR1 and CDR2 from the germline V gene are SGHTS and YDEGEE. This CDR3 spans 16 amino acids. The CDR3 sequence: CASSSSSGYWTDTQYF. The CDR3 DNA sequence: TGTGCCAGCAGCTCCTCTAGCGGGTATTGGACAGATACGCAGTATTTT. Combining the CDR3 with reference TRBV5-8 and TRBJ2-3 gives the whole variable domain EAGVTQSPTHLIKTRGQQATLRCSPISGHTSVYWYQQALGLGLQFLLWYDEGEERNRGNFPPRFSGRQFPNYSSELNVNALELEDSALYLCASSSSSGYWTDTQYFGPGTRLTVL.

V is TRBV30 and J is TRBJ2-3; 8 bases map to TRBD2. V shed 8 bases and J 2 bases; nucleotides not matched to a gene: 12. CDR1 is GTSNPN, CDR2 SVGIG, per germline (reference sequence). The CDR3 has 15 amino acids. The CDR3 protein is CAGSGLAGLTDTQYF. CDR3 in DNA: TGTGCCGGTTCCGGTTTAGCGGGGCTCACAGATACGCAGTATTTT.

On this clonotype: An end of the junction differs from the germline gene, which may be a read error. V is TRBV13 and J is TRBJ1-6, with unresolved D. CDR1 and CDR2 from the germline V gene are PRHDT and FYEKMQ (reference sequence). The CDR3 is 14 residues long. The CDR3: CDSSLGRVGSPLHF. The CDR3 DNA reads TGTGACAGCAGCTTAGGTAGGGTTGGTTCACCCCTCCACTTT.

This clonotype has a handful of counts. The chain carries TRBV7-9 and TRBJ2-7, with D perhaps TRBD1 (6 bases). The V end was cut by 0 bases, the J end by 5 bases, with 14 bases between. This CDR3 is built from 15 residues. Germline CDR1 SEHNR, CDR2 FQNEAQ (reference sequence). The CDR3 here is CASSLALWGHHEQYF. The CDR3 DNA reads TGTGCCAGCAGCTTAGCGCTGTGGGGGCACCACGAGCAGTACTTC. The complete variable domain, with remaining parts taken from reference TRBV7-9 and TRBJ2-7, reads DTGVSQNPRHKITKRGQNVTFRCDPISEHNRLYWYRQTLGQGPEFLTYFQNEAQLEKSRLLSDRFSAERPKGSFSTLEIQRTEQGDSAMYLCASSLALWGHHEQYFGPGTRLTVT.

This clonotype was seen a handful of times. The chain recombines TRBV7-2 with TRBJ2-1, with 7 nucleotides matching TRBD2. Germline CDR1 SGHTA, CDR2 FQGNSA. The CDR3 contains 19 residues. J gave up 4 bases and V 1 base, and 16 bases lay outside the gene matches. CDR3 coding DNA: TGTGCCAGCAGCTTAGTGATAGCGGACCTAGCGGAGCCATACAATGAGCAGTTCTTC. This codes for CASSLVIADLAEPYNEQFF.

CDR3 sequence reads: CASSHPLAGYYEQYF. The CDR3 coding sequence is TGTGCCAGCAGCCATCCACTAGCGGGATACTACGAGCAGTACTTC. The chain uses TRBV14 and TRBJ2-7, with 10 positions matching TRBD2. Germline CDR1 reads SGHDN; CDR2 reads FVKESK. After removal of 3 bases from V and 3 bases from J, the junction contained 5 bases not matched to a gene. This CDR3 has 15 residues.

V and J are TRBV5-1 and TRBJ2-5, with D unclear. The CDR3 consists of 15 residues. Trimming took off 0 bases at V and 2 bases at J, with 11 bases between the two ends. From germline, CDR1 is SGHRS and CDR2 YFSETQ. The CDR3 is CASSLASRLQETQYF. Here the CDR3 DNA reads TGCGCCAGCAGCTTGGCGTCCCGATTACAAGAGACCCAGTACTTC. Full variable domain (outside the CDR3, taken from reference TRBV5-1 and TRBJ2-5): KAGVTQTPRYLIKTRGQQVTLSCSPISGHRSVSWYQQTPGQGLQFLFEYFSETQRNKGNFPGRFSGRQFSNSRSEMNVSTLELGDSALYLCASSLASRLQETQYFGPGTRLLVL.

This clonotype came up a few times. The gene calls are TRBV5-1 and TRBJ2-7; weak D call: TRBD2 (5 bases). The CDR3 is 14 residues long. V lost 0 bases, J lost 2 bases, and 9 bases lay in between. CDR1 and CDR2 (germline): SGHRS, YFSETQ. CDR3 loop: CASSLGESAYEQYF. DNA of the CDR3: TGCGCCAGCAGCTTGGGGGAGAGCGCCTACGAGCAGTACTTC.

The V gene is TRBV4-3, the J gene TRBJ2-3, with 16 bases that match TRBD2. Germline loops: CDR1 LGHNA, CDR2 YSLEER. There are 20 residues in the CDR3. V was clipped by 4 bases and J by 5 bases; unmatched bases: 15. The DNA of the CDR3 is TGCGCCAGCAGCCCACAACCTCCCGGGACTAGCGGGAGGGCCGGAGATACGCAGTATTTT. Its protein product is CASSPQPPGTSGRAGDTQYF.

The rearrangement links TRBV5-6 to TRBJ1-1; no clear D gene. Per the germline V gene, CDR1 is SGHDT and CDR2 is YYEEEE. Trimming took off 4 bases at V and 4 bases at J, with 14 bases between the two ends. The CDR3 runs 14 residues. The CDR3 here is CASSQLTRATEAFF. The CDR3 coding sequence is TGTGCCAGCAGCCAGCTTACACGTGCCACTGAAGCTTTCTTT.

The gene calls are TRBV6-5 and TRBJ1-1; D remains ambiguous. CDR1 is MNHEY and CDR2 is SVGAGI in the germline V gene. The CDR3 runs to 14 residues. The V and J ends lost 6 bases and 11 bases respectively, with 22 bases between them. The CDR3 is CASSPDLGGLEAFF. The CDR3 DNA is TGTGCCAGCAGCCCCGACCTAGGAGGGCTAGAGGCTTTCTTT.

J is TRBJ1-2 and V is TRBV20-1; a weak D match, TRBD1 (5 bases). The CDR3 is 13 residues long. CDR1 is DFQATT, CDR2 SNEGSKA, per germline (reference sequence). V lost 3 bases and J 1 base, leaving 9 bases between the germline ends. This CDR3 is CSASLGLNYGYTF. CDR3 nucleotides: TGCAGTGCTAGTCTGGGGCTTAACTATGGCTACACCTTC.

This clonotype was found a few times. This sequence joins TRBV20-1 and TRBJ2-1; 12 bases agree with TRBD2. From germline, CDR1 is DFQATT and CDR2 SNEGSKA (reference sequence). This CDR3 is built from 18 residues. V shed 0 bases and J 7 bases; nucleotides not matched to a gene: 13. The CDR3 region is CSARDPPSGRAASNEQFF. The CDR3 DNA follows: TGCAGTGCTAGAGATCCTCCTAGCGGGAGGGCGGCTTCAAATGAGCAGTTCTTC.

The CDR3 DNA reads TGCGCCAGCAGCACGGAGGACAGGGTTCCCGACGAGCAGTACTTC. As protein: CASSTEDRVPDEQYF. This chain links TRBV5-1 with TRBJ2-7; TRBD1 agrees at 8 bases. With 4 bases clipped from V and 5 bases from J, the junction kept 11 bases outside the gene matches. CDR1 is SGHRS and CDR2 is YFSETQ in the germline V gene. The CDR3 consists of 15 residues.

The sample holds many counts of this clonotype. The V gene is TRBV5-6, the J gene TRBJ2-1; the D gene is possibly TRBD2 (5 bases). Per the germline V gene, CDR1 is SGHDT and CDR2 is YYEEEE. The CDR3 is 13 residues long. The V and J ends lost 4 bases and 9 bases respectively, with 14 bases between them. The CDR3 coding sequence is TGTGCCAGCAGCCCCGGAGGAGTCGGTGAGCAGTTCTTC. Translated: CASSPGGVGEQFF. The variable domain in full, completed from reference TRBV5-6 and TRBJ2-1, reads DAGVTQSPTHLIKTRGQQVTLRCSPKSGHDTVSWYQQALGQGPQFIFQYYEEEERQRGNFPDRFSGHQFPNYSSELNVNALLLGDSALYLCASSPGGVGEQFFGPGTRLTVL.